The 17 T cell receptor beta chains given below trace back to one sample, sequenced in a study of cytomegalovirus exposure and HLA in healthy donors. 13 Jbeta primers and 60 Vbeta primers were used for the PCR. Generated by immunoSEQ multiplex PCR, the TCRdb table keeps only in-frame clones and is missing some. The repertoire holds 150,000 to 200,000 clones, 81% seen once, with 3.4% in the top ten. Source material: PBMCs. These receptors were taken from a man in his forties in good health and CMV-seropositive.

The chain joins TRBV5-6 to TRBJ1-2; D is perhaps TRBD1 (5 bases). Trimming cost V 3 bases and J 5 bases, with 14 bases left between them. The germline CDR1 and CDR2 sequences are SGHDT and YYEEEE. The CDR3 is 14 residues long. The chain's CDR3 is CASSYRGPEYGYTF. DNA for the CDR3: TGTGCCAGCAGCTATAGGGGCCCGGAGTATGGCTACACCTTC. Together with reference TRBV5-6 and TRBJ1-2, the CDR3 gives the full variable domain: DAGVTQSPTHLIKTRGQQVTLRCSPKSGHDTVSWYQQALGQGPQFIFQYYEEEERQRGNFPDRFSGHQFPNYSSELNVNALLLGDSALYLCASSYRGPEYGYTFGSGTRLTVV.

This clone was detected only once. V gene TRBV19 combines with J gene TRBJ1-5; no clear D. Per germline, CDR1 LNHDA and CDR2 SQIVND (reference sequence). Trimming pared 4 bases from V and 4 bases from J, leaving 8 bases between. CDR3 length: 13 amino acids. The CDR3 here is CASSRSRNQPQHF. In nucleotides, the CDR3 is TGTGCCAGTAGTAGATCGAGGAATCAGCCCCAGCATTTT.

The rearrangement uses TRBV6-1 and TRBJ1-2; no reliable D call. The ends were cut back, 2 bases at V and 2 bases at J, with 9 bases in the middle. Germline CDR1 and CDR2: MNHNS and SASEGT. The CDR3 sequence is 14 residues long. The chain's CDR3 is CASSERSGNYGYTF. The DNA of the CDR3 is TGTGCCAGCAGTGAACGGAGCGGGAACTATGGCTACACCTTC.

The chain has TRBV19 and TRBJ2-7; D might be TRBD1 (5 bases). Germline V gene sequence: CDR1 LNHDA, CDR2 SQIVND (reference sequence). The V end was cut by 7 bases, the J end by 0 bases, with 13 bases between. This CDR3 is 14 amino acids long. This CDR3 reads CASTVAGPSYEQYF. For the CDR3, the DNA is TGTGCCAGTACCGTGGCAGGGCCCTCCTACGAGCAGTACTTC.

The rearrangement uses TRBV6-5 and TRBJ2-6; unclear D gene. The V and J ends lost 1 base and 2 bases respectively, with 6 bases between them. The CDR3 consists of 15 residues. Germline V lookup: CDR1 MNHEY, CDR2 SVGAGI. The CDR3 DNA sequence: TGTGCCAGCAGTTACTGGAGAACTGGGGCCAACGTCCTGACTTTC. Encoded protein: CASSYWRTGANVLTF.

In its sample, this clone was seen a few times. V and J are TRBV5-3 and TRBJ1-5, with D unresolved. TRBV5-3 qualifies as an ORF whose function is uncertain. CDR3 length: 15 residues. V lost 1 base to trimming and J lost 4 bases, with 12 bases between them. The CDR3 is CARSLTIAPNQPQHF. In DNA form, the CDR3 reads TGTGCCAGAAGCTTGACTATTGCCCCAAATCAGCCCCAGCATTTT.

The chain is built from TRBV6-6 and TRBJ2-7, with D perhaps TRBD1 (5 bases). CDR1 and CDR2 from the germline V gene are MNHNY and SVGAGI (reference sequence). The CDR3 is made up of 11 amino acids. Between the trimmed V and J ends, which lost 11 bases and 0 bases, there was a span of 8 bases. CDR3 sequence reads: CAGAFSYEQYF. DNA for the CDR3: TGTGCCGGGGCCTTCTCCTACGAGCAGTACTTC.

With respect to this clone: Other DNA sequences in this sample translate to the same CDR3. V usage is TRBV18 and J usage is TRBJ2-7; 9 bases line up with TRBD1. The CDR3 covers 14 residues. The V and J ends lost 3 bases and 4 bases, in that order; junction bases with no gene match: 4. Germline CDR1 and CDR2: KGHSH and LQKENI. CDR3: CASSPGQGSYEQYF. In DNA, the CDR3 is TGTGCCAGCTCACCGGGACAGGGATCGTACGAGCAGTACTTC.

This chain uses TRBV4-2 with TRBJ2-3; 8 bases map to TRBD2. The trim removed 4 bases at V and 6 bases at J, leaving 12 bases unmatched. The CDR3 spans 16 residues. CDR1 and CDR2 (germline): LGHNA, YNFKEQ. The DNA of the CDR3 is TGTGCCAGCAGCCCCTTGGCGGGGGGTGTTAGGGATACGCAGTATTTT. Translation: CASSPLAGGVRDTQYF.

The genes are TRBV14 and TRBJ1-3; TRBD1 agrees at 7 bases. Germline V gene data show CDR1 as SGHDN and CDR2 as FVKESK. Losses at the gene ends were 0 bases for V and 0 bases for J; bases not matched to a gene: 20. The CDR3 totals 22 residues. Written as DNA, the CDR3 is TGTGCCAGCAGCCAAGAAGGTGAAGTGGTTCCCGGGACAGAAAACTCTGGAAACACCATATATTTT. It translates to CASSQEGEVVPGTENSGNTIYF.

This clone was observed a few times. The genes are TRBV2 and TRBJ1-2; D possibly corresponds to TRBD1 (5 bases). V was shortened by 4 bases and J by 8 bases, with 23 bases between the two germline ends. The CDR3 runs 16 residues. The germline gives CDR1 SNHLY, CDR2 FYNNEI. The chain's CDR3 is CASSGMNGRGSGGYTF. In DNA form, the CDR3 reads TGTGCCAGCAGTGGAATGAATGGACGGGGGAGCGGGGGCTACACCTTC.

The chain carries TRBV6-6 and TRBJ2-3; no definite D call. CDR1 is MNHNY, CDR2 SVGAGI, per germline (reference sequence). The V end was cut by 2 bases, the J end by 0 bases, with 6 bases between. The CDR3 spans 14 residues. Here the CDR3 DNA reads TGTGCCAGCAGTTACACGGAGAGCACAGATACGCAGTATTTT. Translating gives CASSYTESTDTQYF.

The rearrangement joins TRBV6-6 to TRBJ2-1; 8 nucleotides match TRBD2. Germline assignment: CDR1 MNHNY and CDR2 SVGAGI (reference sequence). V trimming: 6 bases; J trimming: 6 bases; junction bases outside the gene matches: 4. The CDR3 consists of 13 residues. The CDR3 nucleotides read TGTGCCAGCAGAACGGGACTAGTCAATGAGCAGTTCTTC. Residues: CASRTGLVNEQFF.

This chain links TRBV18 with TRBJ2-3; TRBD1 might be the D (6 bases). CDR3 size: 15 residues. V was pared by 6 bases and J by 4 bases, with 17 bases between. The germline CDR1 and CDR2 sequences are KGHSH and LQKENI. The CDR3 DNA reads TGTGCCAGCTCGCTTACCGGGACACCAGCAGATACGCAGTATTTT. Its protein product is CASSLTGTPADTQYF.

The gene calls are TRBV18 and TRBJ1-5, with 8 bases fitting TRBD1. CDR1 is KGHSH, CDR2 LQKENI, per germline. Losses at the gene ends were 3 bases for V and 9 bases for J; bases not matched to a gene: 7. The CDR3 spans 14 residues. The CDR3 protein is CASSPGQGEGPQHF. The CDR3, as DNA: TGTGCCAGCTCACCTGGACAGGGCGAGGGGCCCCAGCATTTT.

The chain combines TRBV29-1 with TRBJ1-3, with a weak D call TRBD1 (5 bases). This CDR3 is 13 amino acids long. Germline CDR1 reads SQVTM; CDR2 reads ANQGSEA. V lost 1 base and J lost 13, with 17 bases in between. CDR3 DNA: TGCAGCGTTGAAGTGGGGGGAGCTTCTACAATATATTTT. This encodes CSVEVGGASTIYF.

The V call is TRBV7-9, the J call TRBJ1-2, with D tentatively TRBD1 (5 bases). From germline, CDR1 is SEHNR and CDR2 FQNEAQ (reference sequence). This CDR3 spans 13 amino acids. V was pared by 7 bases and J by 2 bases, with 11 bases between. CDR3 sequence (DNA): TGTGCCAGCACCTCGACAGAAAACTATGGCTACACCTTC. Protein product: CASTSTENYGYTF.